Here is one TCR beta chain with its context. Its antigen is still unknown. This specimen comes from a study of cytomegalovirus exposure and HLA in healthy donors. Each donor was healthy, and each was a bone marrow donor. Primers for the PCR totalled 60 Vbeta and 13 Jbeta. TCRdb's table, derived via immunoSEQ multiplex PCR, lists solely in-frame clones and lacks some. The listing contains 65,000 to 90,000 clones. The germline CDR1 and CDR2 sequences are MNHNS and SASEGT. Trimming took 4 bases from V and 2 from J; bases not matched to a gene: 7. The CDR3 has 16 amino acids. Overall study results and limits: It was taken for granted in presence/absence analyses that sequencing depth across donors was roughly uniform.

The sequenced sample consisted of PBMCs. The V gene is TRBV6-1, the J gene TRBJ1-3, with TRBD1 identical over 8 bases. The receptor was isolated from a man aged 35 to 55 in good health and CMV-seronegative. The CDR3 protein is CASSAHGTGAGNTIYF. The CDR3 DNA reads TGTGCCAGCAGTGCACACGGGACAGGTGCTGGAAACACCATATATTTT.